The source of this TCR beta chain is a study of early T cells in non-severe SARS-CoV-2 infection. For the study at large: Sequencing was performed on bulk RNA from unsorted whole blood, leaving chains unpaired.

cDNA molecules, individually, were tagged with unique molecular identifiers. TCRdb analysed the 5' RACE reads with MiXCR anew, one entry per CDR3 protein. The sample carries 85,000 to 90,000 distinct CDR3 sequences, around 15% recorded once. Germline V gene data show CDR1 as SGDLS and CDR2 as YYNGEE. The CDR3 has 18 amino acids. Deletions cut 4 bases from V and 5 bases from J, with 27 bases between. This sequence was found in an adult who was a healthcare worker with PCR-confirmed SARS-CoV-2 infection or an uninfected control (not recorded which). The sequenced sample was whole blood. The chain uses TRBV9 and TRBJ2-5; D is tentatively TRBD1 or TRBD2 (5 bases each). CDR3 residues: CASSPLGVGGLPLETQYF. In DNA, the CDR3 is TGTGCCAGCAGCCCCTTAGGGGTTGGCGGGCTTCCTTTGGAGACCCAGTACTTC. Supplemented by reference TRBV9 and TRBJ2-5, the full variable domain reads DSGVTQTPKHLITATGQRVTLRCSPRSGDLSVYWYQQSLDQGLQFLIQYYNGEERAKGNILERFSAQQFPDLHSELNLSSLELGDSALYFCASSPLGVGGLPLETQYFGPGTRLLVL.